This TCR beta chain was documented in a study of T-cell memory formation after mild COVID-19 (dated by TCRdb to the early 2020s). Study-level background: TCR sequence clusters from the two donors were found to be largely donor specific. Two young, previously healthy adult volunteers made up the cohort, one male and one female. T-cell clones expanding and contracting after mild COVID-19 in two donors were tracked by longitudinal TCRalpha and TCRbeta repertoire sequencing.

Remarks on this clonotype: The antigen this receptor binds is unknown. Base qualities were left out, and no much larger clone turns up one base away.

PBMCs were isolated by Ficoll-Paque density gradient centrifugation. For sequencing, an Illumina NovaSeq 6000 was employed. TCRalpha and TCRbeta cDNA libraries were built by 5'RACE with constant-segment primers, adding sample barcodes and unique molecular identifiers. Trizol reagent was used to extract RNA from every sample. Amplification of the libraries took two PCR steps, and the second step added a second sample barcode plus Illumina TruSeq adapters. Libraries were sequenced on an Illumina NovaSeq with 2 x 150 bp paired-end reads. The study's processing was this. Demultiplexing of reads and collapsing into UMI-guided consensus sequences were performed with migec v1.2.7. Using mixcr v2.1.11, UMI consensuses were aligned to TRA and TRB V and J templates and then assembled into clonotypes. A clonotype was counted as expanded or contracted only if both edgeR and NoisET called the change significant, with noise models trained on biological replicates. For edgeR calls, the cutoffs were a false discovery rate-adjusted p below 0.01 and a log2 fold-change threshold of 1. PCA with hierarchical clustering of max-normalized trajectories of the 1000 most abundant clonotypes was used as exploratory dynamics analysis. Separately sequenced CD4+ and CD8+ repertoires were used to assign the CD4 or CD8 phenotype of responding clones. TCRdb applied fastp at Q25 and MiXCR to the public reads, then kept only in-frame beta chains. All rows with the same CDR3 protein become a single entry with the most common DNA and genes. The V and J calls were determined by TCRdb, not by the authors. Here the sample has around 390,000 distinct CDR3 sequences; 15% to 20% occur a single time. Roughly 21% of the sample lies in the top ten.

Overall study outcomes, separate from this receptor: The second-wave clones that peaked on day 37 were not confirmed to be SARS-CoV-2 specific. Clones that contracted from day 15 to 85 showed balanced CD4/CD8 phenotypes, whereas a second wave of clones that expanded from day 15 to 37 leaned towards CD4+. The detection of some responding clones in pre-infection memory suggests that pre-existing cross-reactive memory T cells joined the SARS-CoV-2 response. Only two mild cases were covered by the study, and larger cohorts that include severe cases with pre-infection samples were considered necessary. Contracting CD4+ clones turned up mainly in the CM and EM memory subsets, whereas EMRA was where CD8+ clones were enriched.

V sheds 0 bases and J sheds 7 bases, leaving 7 bases between their ends. Taken from cysteine to phenylalanine, the CDR3 has 13 residues. The DNA shown is the 39-base CDR3, in frame from base 1. The germline V gene yields SGDLS for CDR1 and YYNGEE for CDR2. The TCR sequence derives from a man younger than 35 who had mild COVID-19 (a few samples of this study predate the infection). The sample titles of this study are shuffled in the database, so cell type and time point are left out; the donor was told from shared clones. Recombination linked TRBV9 to TRBJ2-2, with no reliable assignment of the D segment. Material for sequencing was PBMCs or a T cell subset sorted from them (not recorded which). The DNA reads TGTGCCAGCAGCGTAGCGCGTAGCGGGGAGCTGTTTTTT. It is translated as CASSVARSGELFF.